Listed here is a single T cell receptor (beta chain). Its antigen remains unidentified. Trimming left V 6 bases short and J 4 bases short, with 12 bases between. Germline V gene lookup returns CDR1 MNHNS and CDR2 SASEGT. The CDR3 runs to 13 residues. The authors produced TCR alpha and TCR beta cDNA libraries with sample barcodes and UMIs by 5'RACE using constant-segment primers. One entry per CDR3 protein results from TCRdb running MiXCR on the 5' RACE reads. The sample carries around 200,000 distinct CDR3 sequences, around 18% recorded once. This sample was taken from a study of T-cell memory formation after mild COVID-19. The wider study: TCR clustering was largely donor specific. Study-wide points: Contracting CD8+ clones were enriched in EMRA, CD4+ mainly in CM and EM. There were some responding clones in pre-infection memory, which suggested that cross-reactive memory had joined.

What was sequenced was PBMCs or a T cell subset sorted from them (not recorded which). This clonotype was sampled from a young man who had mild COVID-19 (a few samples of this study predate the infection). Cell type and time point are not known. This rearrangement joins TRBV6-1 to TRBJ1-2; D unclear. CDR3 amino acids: CASSHGVGYGYTF. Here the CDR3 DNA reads TGTGCCAGCAGCCACGGCGTGGGCTATGGCTACACCTTC.